Below, 8 T cell receptor beta chains from the same sample are listed, as sequenced in a study. TCRdb reprocessed the 5' RACE reads with MiXCR, giving one entry per CDR3 protein. The table has roughly 6,000 distinct CDR3 sequences, 30% to 35% seen once. Sequenced: memory CD4+ T cells sorted from a lymph node. Regarding subset: memory CD4+ T cells, CD4+CD45RO+CD25-. The receptors shown here come from a female donor with breast cancer.

This clonotype showed up just once. A much larger clone sits a single nucleotide away, making a read error possible. The rearrangement links TRBV12-5 to TRBJ2-3; no definite D call. The CDR3 spans 15 residues. Germline-derived CDR1 and CDR2 are LGHNT and FRNRAP. Trimming stripped 1 base from V and 3 bases from J, with 11 bases between. CDR3 sequence: CASGLGYCRTDTQYF. The CDR3 DNA reads as TGTGCTAGTGGTTTGGGATACTGCCGTACAGATACGCAGTATTTT.

This clonotype has a count of ten or more. A much larger clone lies a single base off, so this may be a read error. The chain joins TRBV5-6 to TRBJ2-7, with D possibly being TRBD2 (5 bases). Germline V gene lookup returns CDR1 SGHDT and CDR2 YYEEEE. The V end lost 3 bases, the J end lost 5 bases, and 12 bases lay between the germline ends. The CDR3 is 13 residues long. This CDR3 is CASSSDGVNEQYF. The CDR3 DNA sequence: TGTGCCAGCAGCTCTGACGGGGTAAACGAGCAGTACTTC.

Within the sample, this clonotype is medium-sized. V and J are TRBV6-1 and TRBJ2-7; weak D call: TRBD2 (6 bases). This CDR3 has 14 residues. Germline V lookup: CDR1 MNHNS, CDR2 SASEGT. The V end lost 7 bases, the J end lost 2 bases, and 15 bases lay between the germline ends. The CDR3 DNA sequence: TGTGCCAGCAACCGCCAGCGGGCTACCTACGAGCAGTACTTC. Translating gives CASNRQRATYEQYF.

This clonotype was found many times. The J gene is TRBJ1-5, the V gene TRBV20-1; the D is unclear. The germline V gene has CDR1 DFQATT and CDR2 SNEGSKA (reference sequence). Trimming cost V 5 bases and J 2 bases, with 10 bases left between them. This CDR3 has 13 residues. The CDR3 sequence is CSASDPGNQPQHF. DNA for the CDR3: TGCAGTGCTTCGGACCCTGGCAATCAGCCCCAGCATTTT.

This clonotype is judged medium-sized (0.01 to 0.1%). The V and J genes are TRBV20-1 and TRBJ2-4, with 11 bases aligning to TRBD2. This CDR3 has 17 amino acids. V lost 3 bases to trimming and J lost 2 bases; unmatched junction nucleotides: 9. From germline, CDR1 is DFQATT and CDR2 SNEGSKA (reference sequence). The CDR3 loop is CSASLPRLAGTKNIQYF. CDR3 coding DNA: TGCAGTGCTAGCCTCCCACGACTAGCGGGGACCAAAAACATTCAGTACTTC.

This clonotype is a singleton in its sample. Since a much larger clone is just one base distant, this may be a read error. As the CDR3 is not closed by the conserved phenylalanine or tryptophan, this likely results from a read error. V and J are TRBV7-9 and TRBJ2-5, with 8 bases that match TRBD2. The CDR3 totals 13 residues. Germline trimming cut 5 bases from V and 4 bases from J; bases unmatched to any gene: 3. CDR1 and CDR2 (germline): SEHNR, FQNEAQ (reference sequence). The CDR3: CASSLTSVETQYL. In nucleotides, the CDR3 is TGTGCCAGCAGCCTGACTAGCGTAGAGACCCAGTACCTC.

In its sample, this clonotype ranks as medium-sized (0.01 to 0.1%). The chain carries TRBV2 and TRBJ2-2; no clear D gene. V was shortened by 5 bases and J by 6 bases, with 7 bases between the two germline ends. The CDR3 contains 12 residues. Germline CDR1 is SNHLY and CDR2 is FYNNEI. CDR3 sequence reads: CASSPNPGELFF. CDR3 DNA: TGTGCCAGCAGTCCGAATCCCGGGGAGCTGTTTTTT.

In this sample, this clonotype turned up many times. This chain links TRBV30 with TRBJ1-5; D is possibly TRBD1 (5 bases). The CDR3 has 15 residues. Between the trimmed V and J ends, which lost 1 base and 1 base, there was a span of 11 bases. The germline gives CDR1 GTSNPN, CDR2 SVGIG (reference sequence). CDR3 bases: TGTGCCTGGAGTGAGGCAGGACAAAGCAATCAGCCCCAGCATTTT. It is translated as CAWSEAGQSNQPQHF.